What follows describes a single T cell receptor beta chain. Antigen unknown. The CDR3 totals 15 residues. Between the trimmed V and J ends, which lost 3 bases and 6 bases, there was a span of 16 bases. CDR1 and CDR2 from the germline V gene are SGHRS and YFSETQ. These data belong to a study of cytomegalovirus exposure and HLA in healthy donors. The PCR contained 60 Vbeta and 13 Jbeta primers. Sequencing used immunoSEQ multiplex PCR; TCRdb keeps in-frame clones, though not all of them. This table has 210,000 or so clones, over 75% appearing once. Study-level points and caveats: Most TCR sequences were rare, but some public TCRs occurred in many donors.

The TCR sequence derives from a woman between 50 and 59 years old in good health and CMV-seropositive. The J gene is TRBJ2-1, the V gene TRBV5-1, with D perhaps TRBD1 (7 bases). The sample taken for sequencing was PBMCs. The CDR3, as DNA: TGCGCCAGCAGCTATTGGTCAGGGGGAGGCAATGAGCAGTTCTTC. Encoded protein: CASSYWSGGGNEQFF.